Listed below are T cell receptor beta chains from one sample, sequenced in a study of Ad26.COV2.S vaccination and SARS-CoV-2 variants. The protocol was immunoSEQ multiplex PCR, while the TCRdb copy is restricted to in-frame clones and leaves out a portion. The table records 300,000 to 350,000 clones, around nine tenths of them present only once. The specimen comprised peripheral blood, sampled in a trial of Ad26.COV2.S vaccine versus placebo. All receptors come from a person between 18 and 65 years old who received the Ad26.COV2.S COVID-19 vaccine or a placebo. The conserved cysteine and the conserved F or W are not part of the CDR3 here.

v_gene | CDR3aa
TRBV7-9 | ASSPPGAHEQY
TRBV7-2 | ASSLQGSPDHYGYT
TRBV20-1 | SASKGYEQY
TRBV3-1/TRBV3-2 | ASSRKGLAGDTGELF
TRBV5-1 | ASSSSQGTNEKLF
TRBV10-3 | AISEGVRGLNTGELF
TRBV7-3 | ASSLRRGDTQY
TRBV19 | ASSIRSEDTQY
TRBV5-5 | ASSSGLPPSYEQY
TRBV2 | ASSDYRATGELF
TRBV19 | ASSIGVGNTEAF
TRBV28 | ASSPELAGEFEQF
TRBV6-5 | ASSSDRASSETQY
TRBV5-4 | ASSLQGTDGYT
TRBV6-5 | ASSYAYNQETQY
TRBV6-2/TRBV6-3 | ASSYSMSGGAEDTQY
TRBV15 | ATSSSTGGQETQY
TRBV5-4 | ASSEGDDEQY
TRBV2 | ASSGVLTPGGPQH
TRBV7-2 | ASSLNPRGRTDTQY
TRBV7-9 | ASSLTTSYNEQF
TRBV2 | ASSEGSARGAEAF
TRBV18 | ASSTGQGKHSPLH
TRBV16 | ASSQRGTGLNYGYT
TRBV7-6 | ASSEQVLAGDNEQF
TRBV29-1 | SAGTGNTEAF
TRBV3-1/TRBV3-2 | ASSQLPGTGGYT
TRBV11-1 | ASSFAGDSYEQY
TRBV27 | ASTPGLTDSGNTIY
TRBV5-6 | ASSSQGRQPQH
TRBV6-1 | ASSDTWDRGVSTEAF
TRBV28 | ASSLHVGPVKNIQY
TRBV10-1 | ASSGSAYEQF
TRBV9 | ASSGDREDGYT
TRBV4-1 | ASSHSADRAKSRNQPQH
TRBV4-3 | ASSQDFGTRIVLT
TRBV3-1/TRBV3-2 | ASSRNRDLNEQF
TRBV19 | ASSIGTGEMNTEAF
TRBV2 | ASSEGGLGAF
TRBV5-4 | ASSLGDGTEAF
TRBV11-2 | ASSVDRNYEQY